This is a list of T cell receptor beta chains from one sample in a study of early T cells in non-severe SARS-CoV-2 infection. TCRdb fed the 5' RACE reads into MiXCR, producing one record per CDR3 protein. The data show tens of thousands of distinct CDR3 sequences, roughly 5% seen once. Source material: whole blood. The source is an adult who was a healthcare worker with PCR-confirmed SARS-CoV-2 infection or an uninfected control (not recorded which). CDR3s include the opening cysteine and the closing phenylalanine or tryptophan. A D gene is named only where the DNA matches it firmly. Some rows mark clone size as missing; the rest say once, few, many or name a class of expanded clone.

J gene,clone size,V gene,D gene,CDR3 protein
TRBJ2-4,once,TRBV19,-,CASSIRQEVAKNIQYF
TRBJ2-1,many,TRBV19,TRBD2,CASSPTSGRDSYNEQFF
TRBJ2-7,many,TRBV6-1,TRBD1,CASSEALRQGTYEQYF
TRBJ1-3,many,TRBV11-2,-,CASSLAPKGDKSGNTIYF
TRBJ1-1,many,TRBV10-3,-,CAISEGTRAFF
TRBJ1-1,-,TRBV12-3/TRBV12-4,TRBD1,CASTPGQGARGTEAFF
TRBJ2-7,many,TRBV10-3,TRBD1,CAINGQGPLYEQYF
TRBJ1-1,many,TRBV7-2,TRBD1,CASSPTTGVTEAFF
TRBJ2-7,many,TRBV11-2,-,CASSSLRGPLSPEQYF
TRBJ2-3,many,TRBV12-3/TRBV12-4,TRBD1,CASSRLRTGSTDTQYF
TRBJ1-2,-,TRBV30,TRBD1,CAWTGGRGAYGYTF
TRBJ1-1,-,TRBV2,-,CASREGRGAFF
TRBJ2-5,few,TRBV6-1,-,CASSESGTLKTQYF
TRBJ1-1,-,TRBV3-1,-,CASSQDETFF
TRBJ2-1,many,TRBV27,-,CASRPLADNEQFF
TRBJ2-1,many,TRBV29-1,TRBD2,CSVGGTSGFNEQFF
TRBJ2-4,-,TRBV4-2,TRBD2,CASSQDLAGGPKNIQYF
TRBJ1-2,few,TRBV5-4,-,CASSLAITREYGYTF
TRBJ2-1,many,TRBV7-6,-,CASSQTPGSGEQFF
TRBJ2-5,many,TRBV7-6,TRBD2,CASSLFMGTGGQETQYF
TRBJ2-7,-,TRBV27,-,CASSPWGGLTYEQYF
TRBJ1-2,-,TRBV5-1,-,CASSAGSNYGYTF
TRBJ1-1,many,TRBV18,-,CASSPMGGSTEAFF
TRBJ2-3,-,TRBV5-1,-,CASSLVLSSRTDTQYF
TRBJ2-1,many,TRBV7-9,-,CASSLGLLGEQFF
TRBJ2-4,many,TRBV3-1,-,CASSGRGSKNIQYF
TRBJ2-5,-,TRBV5-1,-,CASMQEETQYF
TRBJ2-7,-,TRBV15,TRBD2,CATSRDGPSRGGYEQYF
TRBJ2-3,-,TRBV7-2,-,CASSLAPPGLHFADTQYF
TRBJ2-7,many,TRBV7-2,-,CASTGARVSPEVQYF
TRBJ2-7,many,TRBV4-1,-,CASSRDLGPEQYF
TRBJ2-6,many,TRBV27,TRBD1,CASSPWTGSSGANVLTF
TRBJ1-2,few,TRBV6-1,TRBD1,CASRVDRVYGYTF
TRBJ1-1,-,TRBV6-2/TRBV6-3,TRBD1,CASTKRQGAKTNTEAFF
TRBJ2-1,many,TRBV12-3/TRBV12-4,-,CASSFEAALYNNEQFF
TRBJ1-1,many,TRBV6-5,TRBD1,CASSPRTGRGTEAFF
TRBJ2-3,many,TRBV29-1,TRBD2,CSGLLAGVTDTQYF
TRBJ1-1,few,TRBV7-9,-,CASSPPGSTEAFF
TRBJ1-1,many,TRBV6-5,-,CASSYSAGVNTEAFF
TRBJ2-1,-,TRBV7-8,-,CASSLTDNEQFF
TRBJ2-5,-,TRBV7-2,TRBD2,CASSLGGSGSQETQYF
TRBJ1-1,many,TRBV20-1,-,CSAPGQNTEAFF
TRBJ1-2,many,TRBV12-3/TRBV12-4,-,CASSNRNYGYTF
TRBJ2-1,-,TRBV7-7,-,CASSLRGSGNEQFF
TRBJ1-1,many,TRBV5-4,TRBD1,CASSLGQGAGEAFF
TRBJ1-1,-,TRBV6-5,TRBD1,CASRDRGRATEAFF
TRBJ2-1,many,TRBV7-9,-,CASSPAYNEQFF
TRBJ1-2,many,TRBV10-3,-,CAISEPKVQEPTF
TRBJ1-5,many,TRBV5-5,-,CASSVGAHQPQHF
TRBJ2-5,few,TRBV10-3,TRBD2,CAISSGGASGSETQYF
TRBJ2-3,-,TRBV6-6,-,CASSYSRGTQDTQYF
TRBJ2-5,many,TRBV7-2,-,CASSLGGGPETQYF
TRBJ2-2,many,TRBV24-1,TRBD1,CATSDSQGPSRTGELFF
TRBJ1-2,few,TRBV25-1,-,CASSSLGGGPGYGYTF
TRBJ2-1,many,TRBV29-1,TRBD2,CSVGRLAGDNEQFF
TRBJ1-2,few,TRBV6-1,-,CASTLRDGTYGYTF
TRBJ1-1,many,TRBV5-6,TRBD1,CASSRTGGVSEAFF
TRBJ1-2,few,TRBV6-2/TRBV6-3,TRBD1,CASSRPTGYGYTF
TRBJ2-3,few,TRBV7-9,TRBD1,CASSPPSTGGTDTQYF
TRBJ2-5,few,TRBV6-2/TRBV6-3,TRBD1,CASRPTGTETQYF